The source of this TCR beta chain is a study of long-term antiretroviral therapy in people with HIV. General study points: In HIV, the repertoires covered a tighter span of CDR3 lengths than in controls. Following ART, diversity rose but still fell short of transplant donor controls. Blood collection from about 2003 to 2018 possibly occurred under older ART regimens.

Version v3.0 of the immunoSEQ assay was performed at survey level. Libraries were prepared by immunoSEQ multiplex PCR; TCRdb keeps only in-frame clonotypes and omits some of them. The repertoire includes under 30,000 clones, around 86% of them detected once, and 3% to 4.5% sits in the top ten. This clone was seen more than once but under ten times. Its specificity is not known. The CDR3 spans 14 residues. In germline, CDR1 is LGHNA, CDR2 YNFKEQ. V lost 6 bases, J lost 4 bases, and 14 bases lay in between. The genes are TRBV4-2 and TRBJ2-3; D is tentatively TRBD1 or TRBD2 (7 bases each). The sequence derives from a woman in her 30s with HIV. This material consisted of unsorted PBMCs, taken 1.9 years after starting antiretroviral therapy. The CDR3 DNA sequence: TGTGCCAGCAGGGGGGAGGGGGCAGCAGATACGCAGTATTTT. Protein: CASRGEGAADTQYF.